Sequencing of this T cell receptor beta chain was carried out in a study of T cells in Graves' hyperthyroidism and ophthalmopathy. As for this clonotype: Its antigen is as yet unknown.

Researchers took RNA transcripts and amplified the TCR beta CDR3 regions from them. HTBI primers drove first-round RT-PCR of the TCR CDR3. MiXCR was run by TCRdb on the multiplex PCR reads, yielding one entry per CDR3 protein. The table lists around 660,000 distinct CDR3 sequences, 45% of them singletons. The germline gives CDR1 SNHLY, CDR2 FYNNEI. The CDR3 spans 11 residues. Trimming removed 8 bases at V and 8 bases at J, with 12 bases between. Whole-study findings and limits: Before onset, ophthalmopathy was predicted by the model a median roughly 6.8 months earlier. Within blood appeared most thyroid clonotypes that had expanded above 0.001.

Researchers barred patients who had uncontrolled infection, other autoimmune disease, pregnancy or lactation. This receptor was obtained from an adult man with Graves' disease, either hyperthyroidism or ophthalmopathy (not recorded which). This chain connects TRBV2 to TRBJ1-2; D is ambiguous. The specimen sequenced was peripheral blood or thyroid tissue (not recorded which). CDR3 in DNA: TGTGCCAGCCGGGAGAATTTAGGCTACACCTTC. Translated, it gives CASRENLGYTF. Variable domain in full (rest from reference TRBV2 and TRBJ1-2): EPEVTQTPSHQVTQMGQEVILRCVPISNHLYFYWYRQILGQKVEFLVSFYNNEISEKSEIFDDQFSVERPDGSNFTLKIRSTKLEDSAMYFCASRENLGYTFGSGTRLTVV.